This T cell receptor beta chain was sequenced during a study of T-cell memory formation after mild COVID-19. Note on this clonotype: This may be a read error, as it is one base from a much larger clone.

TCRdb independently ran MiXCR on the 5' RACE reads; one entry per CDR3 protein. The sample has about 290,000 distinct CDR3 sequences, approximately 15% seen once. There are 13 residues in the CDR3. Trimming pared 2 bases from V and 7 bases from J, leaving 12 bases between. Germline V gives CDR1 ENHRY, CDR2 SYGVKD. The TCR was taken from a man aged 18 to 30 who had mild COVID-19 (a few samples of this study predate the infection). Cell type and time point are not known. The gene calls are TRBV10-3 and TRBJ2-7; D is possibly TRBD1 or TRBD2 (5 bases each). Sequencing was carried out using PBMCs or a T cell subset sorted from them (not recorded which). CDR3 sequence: CAISETGTWEQYV. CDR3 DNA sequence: TGTGCCATCAGTGAGACCGGGACGTGGGAGCAGTACGTC.